This entry is about one T cell receptor beta chain. The data are from a study of blood T cell repertoires in COVID-19. Study members were between 18 and 89 years old and lived in about two dozen US regions. Cohorts were assigned according to the clinical history that participants reported. Per the study methods: From reference gene primer amplification, estimates of nucleated cell counts were derived. TCRdb's copy holds only in-frame clones and misses some; the assay was immunoSEQ multiplex PCR. V and J calls and clone size come straight from that table; D and trimming were deduced from the DNA. The profile shows 200,000 to 250,000 clones, about nine tenths of them singletons. The sequencing sample was made of PBMCs or T cells enriched from blood (not recorded which). The sequence derives from a woman under 40 who had recovered from COVID-19.

CDR3 nucleotide sequence: TGTGCCAGCAGCTCCCCAGGGAACTATGGCTACACCTTC. Its protein product is CASSSPGNYGYTF. The rearrangement uses TRBV7-2 and TRBJ1-2; maybe TRBD1 (5 bases). V lost 4 bases and J 2 bases, leaving 8 bases between the germline ends. This CDR3 has 13 residues. CDR1 and CDR2 (germline): SGHTA, FQGNSA.